This is a list of T cell receptor beta chains from one sample in a study of blood T cell repertoires in COVID-19. This table comes from immunoSEQ multiplex PCR, and its TCRdb copy is limited to in-frame clones, with some not included. The profile shows about 63,000 clones, 80% to 90% of them singletons. Input material: PBMCs or T cells enriched from blood (not recorded which). The receptor source for this set is a middle-aged woman with acute COVID-19. The CDR3 runs from the conserved cysteine through the conserved F or W. D genes are given only for firm matches. Size tells how often a clone was seen (once, few, many) or the class of an expanded clone, and some rows leave it out.

-	TRBV11-3	TRBJ1-5	few	CASRRRLGNQPQHF	TGTGCCAGCAGACGCAGGCTGGGCAATCAGCCCCAGCATTTT
-	TRBV28	TRBJ2-3	-	CASFRSVNTQYF	TGTGCCAGCTTCCGGTCGGTAAATACGCAGTATTTT
-	TRBV18	TRBJ1-5	-	CASSFKAGDQPQHF	TGTGCCAGCTCATTTAAGGCGGGTGATCAGCCCCAGCATTTT
-	TRBV24-1	TRBJ1-6	few	CATSDRRDSPLHF	TGTGCCACCAGTGATCGACGGGATTCACCCCTCCACTTT
-	TRBV4-1	TRBJ2-1	-	CASSQGASEQFF	TGCGCCAGCAGCCAAGGAGCTAGCGAGCAGTTCTTC
-	TRBV21-1	TRBJ2-2	-	CASSKGPRQGATTGELFF	TGTGCCAGCAGCAAAGGACCCCGACAGGGGGCGACCACCGGGGAGCTGTTTTTT
-	TRBV27	TRBJ2-3	-	CASSPMSSTDTQYF	TGTGCCAGCAGTCCTATGTCTAGCACAGATACGCAGTATTTT
-	TRBV28	TRBJ2-7	once	CASSPGGSEQYF	TGTGCCAGCAGTCCAGGGGGGTCCGAGCAGTACTTC
TRBD2	TRBV7-6	TRBJ2-2	-	CASSAERGRTGELFF	TGTGCCAGCAGTGCCGAGCGGGGGAGAACCGGGGAGCTGTTTTTT
-	TRBV7-9	TRBJ1-6	-	CASRIINSPLHF	TGTGCCAGCAGAATTATTAATTCACCCCTCCACTTT
-	TRBV11-2	TRBJ2-1	-	CASSLGWRNEQFF	TGTGCCAGCAGCTTAGGCTGGAGAAATGAGCAGTTCTTC
-	TRBV3-1/TRBV3-2	TRBJ1-2	-	CASKQGVKGGYTF	TGTGCCAGCAAACAAGGGGTAAAAGGTGGCTACACCTTC
TRBD2	TRBV28	TRBJ2-1	-	CASSRGLAGGPRSYNEQFF	TGTGCCAGCAGCCGAGGACTAGCGGGAGGGCCCCGATCCTACAATGAGCAGTTCTTC
-	TRBV10-1	TRBJ1-1	-	CASTEGGMNTEAFF	TGCGCCAGCACCGAAGGAGGGATGAACACTGAAGCTTTCTTT
TRBD1	TRBV27	TRBJ2-7	-	CASSYRTGYEQYF	TGTGCCAGCAGTTATCGGACAGGATACGAGCAGTACTTC
-	TRBV24-1	TRBJ1-2	-	CATSATDTVVGYTF	TGTGCCACCAGTGCCACGGACACGGTCGTGGGCTACACCTTC
TRBD2	TRBV5-1	TRBJ2-5	-	CASSLGGGGQETQYF	TGCGCCAGCAGCTTGGGCGGGGGGGGCCAAGAGACCCAGTACTTC
-	TRBV19	TRBJ2-1	few	CASSPAGPQVSYNEQFF	TGTGCCAGTAGCCCGGCGGGACCGCAGGTCTCCTACAATGAGCAGTTCTTC
TRBD1	TRBV5-8	TRBJ1-1	-	CASTDTGGRLDTEAFF	TGTGCCAGCACCGACACAGGGGGACGTTTGGACACTGAAGCTTTCTTT
-	TRBV29-1	TRBJ2-7	-	CSVLGLGASSYEQYF	TGCAGCGTGTTGGGGTTGGGGGCTTCCTCCTACGAGCAGTACTTC
TRBD2	TRBV5-1	TRBJ2-5	-	CASRAGTSRETQYF	TGCGCCAGCAGGGCCGGGACTAGTAGAGAGACCCAGTACTTC
-	TRBV27	TRBJ2-3	-	CASSLGGDTQYF	TGTGCCAGCAGCCTAGGGGGAGATACGCAGTATTTT
-	TRBV28	TRBJ2-4	-	CASSHSGLQYF	TGTGCCAGCAGTCACAGCGGGCTTCAGTACTTC
TRBD2	TRBV29-1	TRBJ2-7	-	CSVAGGRVYEQYF	TGCAGCGTTGCGGGGGGACGGGTCTACGAGCAGTACTTC
-	TRBV27	TRBJ2-7	-	CASTSTEALPEQYF	TGTGCCAGCACCTCGACTGAAGCCCTACCCGAGCAGTACTTC
TRBD1	TRBV27	TRBJ2-7	-	CASSRGQKSYEQYF	TGTGCCAGCAGTAGGGGACAGAAATCCTACGAGCAGTACTTC
TRBD1	TRBV3-1/TRBV3-2	TRBJ1-2	-	CASSPGTGGNGYTF	TGTGCCAGCAGCCCCGGGACAGGGGGCAATGGCTACACCTTC
TRBD2	TRBV27	TRBJ2-1	-	CASSQGTSGYNEQFF	TGTGCCAGCAGTCAGGGGACTAGCGGTTACAATGAGCAGTTCTTC
TRBD2	TRBV5-1	TRBJ2-2	-	CASSPRTSGPQGELFF	TGCGCCAGCAGCCCCAGGACTAGCGGGCCCCAAGGGGAGCTGTTTTTT
TRBD1	TRBV5-1	TRBJ1-1	-	CASSTRTGWAEAFF	TGCGCCAGCAGCACAAGGACAGGGTGGGCCGAAGCTTTCTTT
TRBD1	TRBV28	TRBJ1-3	-	CASRQTGGRNTIYF	TGTGCCAGCAGGCAAACAGGGGGAAGAAACACCATATATTTT
-	TRBV29-1	TRBJ2-1	once	CSVWWRGFHNEQFF	TGCAGCGTTTGGTGGCGGGGCTTTCACAATGAGCAGTTCTTC
TRBD1	TRBV28	TRBJ1-4	-	CASSSLGMTGGAYTNEKLFF	TGTGCCAGCAGCTCCTTGGGGATGACAGGGGGCGCGTATACTAATGAAAAACTGTTTTTT
-	TRBV4-2	TRBJ1-4	-	CASSQDGGLFF	TGTGCCAGCAGCCAAGATGGGGGGCTGTTTTTT
-	TRBV6-5	TRBJ1-5	-	CASSPDRYGRQPQHF	TGTGCCAGCAGTCCCGACAGGTATGGGCGGCAGCCCCAGCATTTT
TRBD1	TRBV2	TRBJ1-4	-	CASRGTGASEKLFF	TGTGCCAGCAGGGGGACAGGGGCGAGTGAAAAACTGTTTTTT
TRBD1	TRBV5-6	TRBJ2-5	few	CASSGAGGETQYF	TGTGCCAGCAGCGGGGCAGGGGGAGAGACCCAGTACTTC
TRBD1	TRBV11-2	TRBJ2-5	-	CASSSWGQGARETQYF	TGTGCCAGCAGCTCCTGGGGACAGGGGGCTCGGGAGACCCAGTACTTC
-	TRBV19	TRBJ2-2	-	CASALGPNTGELFF	TGTGCCAGCGCCTTGGGGCCAAACACCGGGGAGCTGTTTTTT
TRBD1	TRBV27	TRBJ1-5	-	CASSPHGQERDQPQHF	TGTGCCAGCAGTCCGCACGGACAGGAACGGGATCAGCCCCAGCATTTT
-	TRBV14	TRBJ2-1	-	CASSQEGGYQFF	TGTGCCAGCAGCCAAGAAGGGGGATATCAGTTCTTC
TRBD2	TRBV9	TRBJ2-7	-	CASSVVGGGTDEQYF	TGTGCCAGCAGCGTAGTGGGGGGAGGGACCGACGAGCAGTACTTC
TRBD1	TRBV28	TRBJ1-2	-	CASSLPVDRTGYTF	TGTGCCAGCAGTTTGCCTGTGGACAGGACTGGCTACACCTTC
TRBD2	TRBV29-1	TRBJ2-5	-	CSATSGLSGETQYF	TGCAGCGCTACTAGCGGACTATCCGGGGAGACCCAGTACTTC
TRBD2	TRBV7-9	TRBJ2-3	few	CASSSSGGASVDTQYF	TGTGCCAGCAGCTCTAGCGGGGGGGCATCCGTGGATACGCAGTATTTT
TRBD1	TRBV9	TRBJ1-5	-	CASSAGGNSNQPQHF	TGTGCCAGCAGCGCAGGGGGTAATAGCAATCAGCCCCAGCATTTT
-	TRBV28	TRBJ2-7	-	CASTEGLSLSSYEQYF	TGTGCCAGCACCGAGGGACTCTCCTTGAGCTCCTACGAGCAGTACTTC
-	TRBV28	TRBJ1-2	-	CASSLLRTELYGYTF	TGTGCCAGCAGTTTATTAAGGACAGAACTCTATGGCTACACCTTC
-	TRBV5-6	TRBJ2-7	-	CASSLRPGPAYEQYF	TGTGCCAGCAGCTTGAGGCCGGGTCCTGCCTACGAGCAGTACTTC
-	TRBV6-4	TRBJ1-1	-	CASSDSWETEAFF	TGTGCCAGCAGTGACTCTTGGGAGACTGAAGCTTTCTTT
-	TRBV7-9	TRBJ1-3	-	CASSLGGSGRGSGNTIYF	TGTGCCAGCAGCTTAGGAGGGTCAGGTCGCGGCTCTGGAAACACCATATATTTT
TRBD1	TRBV10-1	TRBJ1-1	-	CASSETEEQGFTEAFF	TGCGCCAGCAGTGAGACTGAGGAACAGGGGTTTACTGAAGCTTTCTTT
-	TRBV5-4	TRBJ1-1	-	CASSSRGRANTEAFF	TGTGCCAGCAGCTCCCGGGGAAGGGCTAACACTGAAGCTTTCTTT
-	TRBV10-3	TRBJ2-2	-	CASGTPGNTGELFF	TGTGCTTCCGGGACTCCAGGGAACACCGGGGAGCTGTTTTTT